This TCR beta chain was obtained from a study of T cells after yellow fever vaccination (dated by TCRdb to between 2019 and 2020). Regarding the complete study: The SMART-Seq v4 Ultra Low Input RNA kit was used to prepare libraries from fractions with low cell numbers. To track T-cell clones before and after primary and booster YFV17D yellow fever vaccination, bulk TCR alpha and beta repertoires were sequenced longitudinally. Blood was collected at multiple timepoints before and after primary and secondary immunization, and bulk PBMC replicates and cell subsets were isolated. Two healthy male donors, one aged 18 to 29 and one aged 30 to 39 years, were included in the cohort. What the research found in general, with its limitations: A small fraction of clonotypes appeared in both the CD4 and CD8 compartments, likely as a result of convergent recombination. Because the study included only a couple of donors, the extent to which the findings can be generalized is limited. Compared with the primary T-cell response, the secondary T-cell response was weaker but faster, peaking on day 5 rather than day 15. Most clones expanded after primary vaccination were re-detected after the booster (almost 97% of CD4 and around 88% of CD8), suggesting broad memory maintenance. Computational filtering was needed because FACS-sorted repertoires could contain abundant contaminating clonotypes from the bulk population.

In the paper's terms, the treatment or condition label means: live attenuated yellow fever vaccine strain. PBMCs were isolated from peripheral blood using a standard Ficoll-Paque protocol. CD4 and CD8 T-cell fractions were isolated with Dynabeads CD4 and CD8 positive selection kits. TriZol was used to extract RNA from bulk PBMCs, from CD4 and CD8 fractions, and from dextramer-positive and dextramer-negative fractions. V was cut back by 6 bases and J by 11 bases, leaving a gap of 16 bases between them. The CDR3 runs 12 residues from the cysteine to the phenylalanine. Left in the record is the CDR3 DNA by itself, 36 bases read in frame from the first base. CDR1 and CDR2, per the germline V gene, are MNHEY and SVGEGT. TCR cDNA was synthesized by 5'RACE template switching, which introduced a universal primer site and unique molecular identifiers. Priming of cDNA synthesis was performed from both the TCR alpha and TCR beta constant segments. Library amplification involved two PCR steps, and the second step added sample barcodes and sequencing adapters. Sequencing of libraries was done on Illumina HiSeq 2500 (2x100 bp) or NovaSeq (2x150 bp). For the original study's pipeline: MIGEC handled demultiplexing of reads and collapsing into UMI consensus sequences, while MiXCR performed V(D)J alignment. Clonotypes responding to the vaccine were identified with edgeR on replicate PBMC samples, with the criteria of FDR below 0.01 and a log2 fold change above 5 up to day 15. Bulk clonotypes were assigned CD4 or CD8 identity according to which sequenced CD4 or CD8 repertoire held them at higher abundance. In TCRdb, the public reads were trimmed at Q25 with fastp and aligned with MiXCR, with productive beta chains retained. CDR3 protein duplicates are merged, each entry listing the most common genes and DNA. In this record, the V and J calls reflect TCRdb's handling and not the investigators' own analysis. Across this sample there are some 160,000 distinct CDR3 sequences, with around 7.2% seen only once. The ten largest clones add up to under 3% of the sample.

At least ten counts were recorded for this clonotype. This receptor's antigen is unknown. No much larger clone is present one base from it, and per-base qualities are unavailable. The rearranged segments are TRBV6-2 or TRBV6-3 and TRBJ1-1; the D gene is perhaps TRBD1, on 5 matching bases. The sample in question was CD4+ T cells sorted from PBMCs, obtained less than 6 days after the first yellow fever vaccination. The receptor comes from a man between 18 and 29 years old who received the YFV17D yellow fever vaccine. The nucleotide sequence is TGTGCCAGCAGCCTGGGACGGAGAAGGGCTTTCTTT. This codes for CASSLGRRRAFF.